This TCR beta chain originates from a study of blood T cell repertoires in COVID-19. The wider study: PBMCs, B-cell-depleted T cells, or T cells were the source of the cDNA or gDNA that made up the material.

The data were produced by immunoSEQ multiplex PCR, yet TCRdb's version contains in-frame clones alone and is incomplete. The sample lists some 290,000 clones; about 90% were seen once. CDR1 MNHEY and CDR2 SVGAGI come from the germline V gene. The V end was cut by 6 bases, the J end by 8 bases, with 16 bases between. This CDR3 has 13 residues. This TCR came from a woman aged 30 to 39 with COVID-19, enrolled during active disease. The V call is TRBV6-5, the J call TRBJ1-2; D unclear. Sample: peripheral blood. This chain's CDR3 is CASSYPGSKGYTF. In DNA, the CDR3 is TGTGCCAGCAGCTATCCGGGGTCGAAAGGCTACACCTTC.